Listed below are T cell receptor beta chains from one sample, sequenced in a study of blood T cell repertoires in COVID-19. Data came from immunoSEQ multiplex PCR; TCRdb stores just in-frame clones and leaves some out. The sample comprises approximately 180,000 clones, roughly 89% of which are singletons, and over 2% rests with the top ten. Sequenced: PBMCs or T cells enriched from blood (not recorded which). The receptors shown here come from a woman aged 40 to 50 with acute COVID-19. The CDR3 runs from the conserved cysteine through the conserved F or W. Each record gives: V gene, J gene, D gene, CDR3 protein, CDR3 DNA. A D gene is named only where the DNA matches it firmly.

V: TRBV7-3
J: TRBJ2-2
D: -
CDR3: CASSPLAGPKMELFF
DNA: TGTGCCAGCAGCCCTCTAGCCGGGCCTAAGATGGAGCTGTTTTTT

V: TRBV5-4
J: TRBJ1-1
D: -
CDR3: CASSSPGQKAPEAFF
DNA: TGTGCCAGCAGCTCTCCGGGTCAGAAGGCACCTGAAGCTTTCTTT

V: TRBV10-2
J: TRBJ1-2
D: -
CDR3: CASNWGEGTHGYTF
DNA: TGCGCCAGCAATTGGGGGGAGGGGACGCACGGCTACACCTTC

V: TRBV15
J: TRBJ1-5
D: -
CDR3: CATSMVRVNDQPQHF
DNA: TGTGCCACCAGCATGGTCCGGGTGAACGATCAGCCCCAGCATTTT

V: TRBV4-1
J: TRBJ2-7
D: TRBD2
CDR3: CASSQSGTSGNTYEQYF
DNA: TGCGCCAGCAGCCAGTCCGGGACTAGCGGGAATACCTACGAGCAGTACTTC

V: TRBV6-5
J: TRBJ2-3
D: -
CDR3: CASSYFPSTDTQYF
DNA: TGTGCCAGCAGTTACTTCCCGTCCACAGATACGCAGTATTTT

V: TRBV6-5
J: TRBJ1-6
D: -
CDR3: CASERASYNSPLHF
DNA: TGTGCCAGCGAACGAGCTTCCTATAATTCACCCCTCCACTTT

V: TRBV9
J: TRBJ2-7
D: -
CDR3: CASSEAGTAKLYEQYF
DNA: TGTGCCAGCAGCGAGGCGGGGACAGCGAAGCTTTACGAGCAGTACTTC

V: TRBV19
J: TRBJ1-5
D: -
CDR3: CASSAGAMVAQHF
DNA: TGTGCCAGTAGTGCTGGGGCAATGGTGGCCCAGCATTTT

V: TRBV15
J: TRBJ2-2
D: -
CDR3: CATRTPTAVGELFF
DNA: TGTGCCACCCGAACTCCAACTGCGGTCGGGGAGCTGTTTTTT

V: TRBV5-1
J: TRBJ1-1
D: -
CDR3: CASSWDKNTEAFF
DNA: TGCGCCAGCAGCTGGGACAAGAACACTGAAGCTTTCTTT

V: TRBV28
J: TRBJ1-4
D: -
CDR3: CASSPISRSTNEKLFF
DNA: TGTGCCAGCAGTCCCATAAGCCGATCAACTAATGAAAAACTGTTTTTT

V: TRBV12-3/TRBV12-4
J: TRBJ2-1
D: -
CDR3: CASSLGEIYEQFF
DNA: TGTGCCAGCAGTTTAGGGGAGATCTATGAGCAGTTCTTC

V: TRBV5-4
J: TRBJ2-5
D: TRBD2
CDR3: CASSLSGRAGGETQYF
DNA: TGTGCCAGCAGCTTAAGCGGGAGGGCGGGAGGAGAGACCCAGTACTTC

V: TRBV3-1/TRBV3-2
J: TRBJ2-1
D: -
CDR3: CASSQDRLGQFF
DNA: TGTGCCAGCAGCCAAGATCGTCTAGGGCAGTTCTTC

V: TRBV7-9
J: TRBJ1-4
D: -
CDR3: CASSQSRATNEKLFF
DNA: TGTGCCAGCAGCCAATCTCGAGCAACTAATGAAAAACTGTTTTTT